This is a list of T cell receptor beta chains from one sample in a study of spatial heterogeneity in lung cancer. TCRdb reprocessed the 5' RACE reads with MiXCR, giving one entry per CDR3 protein. The data contain fewer than 60,000 distinct CDR3 sequences, roughly 7.4% of them singletons. The sample here was PBMCs, taken at follow-up. Receptor source: a female donor with early-stage non-small cell lung cancer. Both conserved end residues are part of each CDR3. A D gene is named only where the DNA matches it firmly. Some rows mark clone size as missing; the rest say once, few, many or name a class of expanded clone.

TRBD1 TRBJ1-2 TRBV12-3/TRBV12-4 . CASNFGTANYGYTF TGTGCCAGCAATTTCGGGACAGCGAACTATGGCTACACCTTC
TRBD2 TRBJ2-3 TRBV19 few CASTTGTSGDTQYF TGTGCCAGTACGACCGGGACTAGCGGAGATACGCAGTATTTT
. TRBJ2-1 TRBV20-1 many CSASLRIEQFF TGCAGTGCGTCCCTTAGGATTGAGCAGTTCTTC
. TRBJ2-7 TRBV10-3 few CAVRDPDYEQYF TGTGCCGTCCGGGACCCAGACTACGAGCAGTACTTC
TRBD2 TRBJ2-1 TRBV11-2 many CASSSGTTNNEQFF TGTGCCAGCAGCAGCGGGACTACCAACAATGAGCAGTTCTTC
. TRBJ2-7 TRBV5-1 . CASSGAGPKGQYF TGCGCCAGCAGTGGGGCGGGACCGAAAGGGCAGTACTTC
. TRBJ1-4 TRBV10-2 many CASRAQDGRSEKLFF TGCGCCAGCAGGGCCCAGGACGGCAGGAGTGAAAAACTGTTTTTT
. TRBJ1-1 TRBV3-1 many CASSPTVPSGNTEAFF TGTGCCAGCAGTCCGACAGTACCTTCTGGGAACACTGAAGCTTTCTTT
. TRBJ1-1 TRBV6-4 . CASSEDGNTEAFF TGTGCCAGCAGTGAAGACGGGAACACTGAAGCTTTCTTT
TRBD2 TRBJ2-1 TRBV5-4 many CASSLTSGSYNEQFF TGTGCCAGCAGCCTTACTAGCGGCTCCTACAATGAGCAGTTCTTC
TRBD1 TRBJ1-2 TRBV27 many CASSPTGLSYGYTF TGTGCCAGCAGCCCGACAGGGTTAAGCTATGGCTACACCTTC
TRBD1 TRBJ2-1 TRBV3-1 few CASSQVGTVQFF TGTGCCAGCAGCCAAGTCGGGACAGTGCAGTTCTTC
. TRBJ2-3 TRBV3-1 . CASSQDLDTDTQYF TGTGCCAGCAGCCAAGATCTGGACACAGATACGCAGTATTTT
. TRBJ2-3 TRBV4-3 many CASSQDPVTDTQYF TGCGCCAGCAGCCAAGATCCAGTCACAGATACGCAGTATTTT
. TRBJ2-5 TRBV18 many CASSRERQETQYF TGTGCCAGCTCCCGTGAGCGCCAAGAGACCCAGTACTTC
TRBD2 TRBJ2-3 TRBV7-2 many CASSFSGGAADTQYF TGTGCCAGCAGCTTTAGCGGGGGGGCCGCAGATACGCAGTATTTT
TRBD1 TRBJ1-2 TRBV7-9 many CASSIQQGALGYTF TGTGCCAGCAGTATTCAACAGGGGGCGTTAGGCTACACCTTC
TRBD2 TRBJ2-5 TRBV7-2 . CASSLSSGYQETQYF TGTGCCAGCAGCTTATCTAGCGGCTACCAAGAGACCCAGTACTTC
TRBD1 TRBJ1-5 TRBV18 few CASSPSGQGGHQPQHF TGTGCCAGCTCACCGTCGGGACAGGGAGGCCATCAGCCCCAGCATTTT
. TRBJ2-1 TRBV2 . CASSVGGPSYNEQFF TGTGCCAGCAGTGTGGGCGGGCCCTCCTACAATGAGCAGTTCTTC
. TRBJ1-1 TRBV5-1 . CASSLGQGRVYTEAFF TGCGCCAGCAGCTTGGGGCAGGGCAGGGTTTACACTGAAGCTTTCTTT
. TRBJ1-1 TRBV6-5 many CASSYLAGTEAFF TGTGCCAGCAGTTACTTGGCGGGCACTGAAGCTTTCTTT
TRBD1 TRBJ1-3 TRBV3-1 . CASSPTGQSGNTIYF TGTGCCAGCAGCCCGACGGGACAGTCTGGAAACACCATATATTTT
. TRBJ2-1 TRBV7-8 many CASSFRSPANNEQFF TGTGCCAGCAGCTTTAGAAGCCCAGCGAACAATGAGCAGTTCTTC
. TRBJ1-5 TRBV6-5 many CASSRAERGNSNQPQHF TGTGCCAGCAGTAGGGCTGAGCGGGGGAATAGCAATCAGCCCCAGCATTTT
. TRBJ2-1 TRBV3-1 . CASSLWESYNEQFF TGTGCCAGCAGCCTCTGGGAGTCCTACAATGAGCAGTTCTTC
. TRBJ1-6 TRBV6-1 many CASKGGSFTNSPLHF TGTGCCAGTAAAGGGGGTTCCTTTACCAATTCACCCCTCCACTTT